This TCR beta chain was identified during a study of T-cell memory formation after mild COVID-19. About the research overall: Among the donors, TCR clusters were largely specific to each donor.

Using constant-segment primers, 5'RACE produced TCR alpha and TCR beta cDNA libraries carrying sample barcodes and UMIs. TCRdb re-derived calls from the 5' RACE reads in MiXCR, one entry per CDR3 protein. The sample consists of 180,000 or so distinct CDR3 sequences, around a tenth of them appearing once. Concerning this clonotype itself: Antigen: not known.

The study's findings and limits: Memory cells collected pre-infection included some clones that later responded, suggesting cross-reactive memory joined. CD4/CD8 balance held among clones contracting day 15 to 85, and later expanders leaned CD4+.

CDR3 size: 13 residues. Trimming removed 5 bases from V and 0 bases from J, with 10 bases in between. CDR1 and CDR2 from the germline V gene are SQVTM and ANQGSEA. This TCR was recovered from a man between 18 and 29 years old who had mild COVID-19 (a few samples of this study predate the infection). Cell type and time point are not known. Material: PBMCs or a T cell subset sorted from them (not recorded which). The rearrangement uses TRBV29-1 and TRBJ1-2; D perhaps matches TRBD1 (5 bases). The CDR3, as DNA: TGCAGCGTTTGGGACGCGACTAACTATGGCTACACCTTC. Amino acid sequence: CSVWDATNYGYTF.